This T cell receptor (beta chain) was documented in a study of blood T cell repertoires in COVID-19. Across the study: The United States, Italy and Spain provided the acute and convalescent COVID-19 samples. The cDNA or gDNA used as material had been derived from T cells, B-cell-depleted T cells, or PBMCs.

In the source study's methods: By means of reference gene primer amplification, nucleated cell counts were estimated. This table comes from immunoSEQ multiplex PCR, and its TCRdb copy is limited to in-frame clones, with some not included. Clone size and V and J calls were adopted from that table, with D and trimming inferred from the DNA. The sample yields approximately 210,000 clones, roughly four fifths seen once. Germline loops: CDR1 MNHNS, CDR2 SASEGT. This CDR3 has 16 amino acids. The V segment lost 1 base and the J segment 5 bases; nucleotides outside the gene matches: 10. Source material: peripheral blood. The chain recombines TRBV6-1 with TRBJ1-1, with 7 bases fitting TRBD1. This TCR was recovered from a woman between 50 and 59 years old with active or convalescent COVID-19. CDR3 nucleotides: TGTGCCAGCAGTGAAGGTATGGAGGGGGCAGTAACTGAAGCTTTCTTT. This translates into CASSEGMEGAVTEAFF.